The 23 T cell receptor beta chains below were found in one sample sequenced in a study of blood T cells in healthy people across ages. Combining a sample-barcoded 5' primer with a J-beta primer mix, a second PCR ran for about 6 to 12 cycles. TCRdb passed the 5' RACE reads through MiXCR, listing each CDR3 protein once. Of more than 900,000 distinct CDR3 sequences listed, around 29% are singletons. A further study also used this sample, focusing on T cells of mothers and their children.

What was sequenced was blood. These receptors came from a woman between 40 and 50 years old in good health.

This clonotype was counted between two and nine times. J is TRBJ2-7 and V is TRBV4-3; possibly TRBD2 for D (5 bases). The germline CDR1 and CDR2 sequences are LGHNA and YSLEER. V lost 0 bases to trimming and J lost 2 bases, with 14 bases between them. The CDR3 totals 16 residues. CDR3 in amino acids: CASSQEPSSFTYEQYF. CDR3 nucleotide sequence: TGCGCCAGCAGCCAAGAGCCTAGCTCATTCACCTACGAGCAGTACTTC.

The V and J genes are TRBV7-9 and TRBJ2-4; D is undetermined. Trimming pared 4 bases from V and 13 bases from J, leaving 17 bases between. Germline V gene sequence: CDR1 SEHNR, CDR2 FQNEAQ (reference sequence). The length of the CDR3 is 13 residues. Written as DNA, the CDR3 is TGTGCCAGCAGCTCCCCCCCGGTCATATTGCAGTACTTC. It translates to CASSSPPVILQYF.

This clonotype has only a few counts. The DNA for the CDR3 is TGTGCCAGCAGCTTAGCCGGGACAGGGACTTATGAGACCCAGTACTTC. Residues: CASSLAGTGTYETQYF. The chain has TRBV7-2 and TRBJ2-5, with TRBD1 identical over 9 bases. Losses at the gene ends were 0 bases for V and 5 bases for J; bases not matched to a gene: 7. Germline loops: CDR1 SGHTA, CDR2 FQGNSA. The CDR3 length is 16 residues.

This chain links TRBV28 with TRBJ1-5; the D gene is possibly TRBD1 (5 bases). The V gene's germline CDR1 is MDHEN and CDR2 SYDVKM. This CDR3 has 15 residues. V lost 7 bases to trimming and J lost 2 bases, with 15 bases between them. CDR3 coding DNA: TGTGCCAGCATCTCGGGGCAGGGAGGCAATCAGCCCCAGCATTTT. It yields the protein CASISGQGGNQPQHF.

V and J are TRBV20-1 and TRBJ1-2; weak D call: TRBD1 (5 bases). The CDR3 contains 13 residues. Per germline, CDR1 DFQATT and CDR2 SNEGSKA (reference sequence). The V gene lost 3 bases and the J gene lost 4 bases, with 12 bases spanning the gap. The CDR3 here is CSASAGGSYGYTF. CDR3 sequence (DNA): TGCAGTGCTAGCGCCGGGGGTAGCTATGGCTACACCTTC.

The genes are TRBV28 and TRBJ2-3; TRBD2 aligns across 14 bases. The V segment lost 3 bases and the J segment 5 bases; nucleotides outside the gene matches: 7. The CDR3 is 17 residues long. Per the germline V gene, CDR1 is MDHEN and CDR2 is SYDVKM. CDR3 sequence reads: CASSFTTSGGALDTQYF. The CDR3 region has the DNA TGTGCCAGCAGTTTCACGACTAGCGGGGGGGCTTTAGATACGCAGTATTTT.

This clonotype has just a few counts. This sequence joins TRBV15 and TRBJ2-6; TRBD1 agrees at 11 bases. Trimming cost V 1 base and J 6 bases; bases outside gene matches: 8. The CDR3 is made up of 18 amino acids. Per the germline V gene, CDR1 is LNHNV and CDR2 is YYDKDF (reference sequence). In DNA form, the CDR3 reads TGTGCCACCAGCAGAGCAGGACAGGGGGCGGTGGTGGCCAACGTCCTGACTTTC. The encoded protein is CATSRAGQGAVVANVLTF.

This clonotype showed up just a few times. This chain connects TRBV10-3 to TRBJ2-1, with 10 bases that match TRBD1. Germline values: CDR1 ENHRY, CDR2 SYGVKD. J lost 1 base, V lost 2 bases, and 2 bases had no gene match. This CDR3 spans 16 amino acids. CDR3 nucleotide sequence: TGTGCCATCAGTGAGAGGGACAGGGGATCCTACAATGAGCAGTTCTTC. Amino acids: CAISERDRGSYNEQFF.

This CDR3 reads CASSLGSGWIIGYTF. The CDR3 nucleotides are TGTGCCAGCAGTTTAGGTTCAGGGTGGATAATTGGCTACACCTTC. The chain has TRBV12-3 or TRBV12-4 and TRBJ1-2; possibly TRBD1 for D (5 bases). CDR3 length: 15 amino acids. The V and J ends lost 1 base and 7 bases respectively, with 16 bases between them.

This clonotype came up a few times. V usage is TRBV28 and J usage is TRBJ1-2; D is unresolved. The CDR3 loop spans 15 amino acids. V was shortened by 4 bases and J by 3 bases, with 15 bases between the two germline ends. Germline assignment: CDR1 MDHEN and CDR2 SYDVKM. CDR3 in DNA: TGTGCCAGCAGTTCCCCGCTGGGAAGGGACTATGGCTACACCTTC. Translated, it gives CASSSPLGRDYGYTF.

This clonotype was counted ten times or more. The chain has TRBV6-6 and TRBJ2-7; a possible D gene is TRBD2 (5 bases). CDR1 MNHNY and CDR2 SVGAGI come from the germline V gene (reference sequence). This CDR3 comprises 11 residues. Trimming pared 6 bases from V and 7 bases from J, leaving 10 bases between. The CDR3 DNA is TGTGCCAGCAGAACTACGGGGGAGCAGTACTTC. Residues: CASRTTGEQYF.

Only a few counts were recorded for this clonotype. This chain joins TRBV5-1 and TRBJ2-1; 8 bases line up with TRBD2. V dropped 3 bases and J dropped 5; count of bases not matched to a gene: 4. Germline assignment: CDR1 SGHRS and CDR2 YFSETQ. This CDR3 spans 14 amino acids. CDR3 residues: CASSSGGANNEQFF. Written as DNA, the CDR3 is TGCGCCAGCAGCTCCGGGGGGGCGAACAATGAGCAGTTCTTC.

In its sample, this clonotype was seen many times. V and J are TRBV7-2 and TRBJ1-2, with D possibly matching TRBD1 (5 bases). This CDR3 region has 15 residues. Germline values: CDR1 SGHTA, CDR2 FQGNSA. With 1 base removed from V and 3 bases from J, the gap between germline ends came to 12 bases. The chain's CDR3 is CASSLVSGSDYGYTF. The CDR3 DNA follows: TGTGCCAGCAGCTTAGTGTCAGGGTCGGACTATGGCTACACCTTC.

This clonotype was detected only a few times. Because the CDR3's place on the DNA is in doubt, the DNA is left out and the CDR3 is given as listed by TCRdb. The chain has TRBV28 and TRBJ2-1; TRBD1, the table's D call, lacks a check against the DNA. The germline gives CDR1 MDHEN, CDR2 SYDVKM. The CDR3 comprises 14 residues, both ends counted. The CDR3 sequence is CASSLGVGQGARFF.

This rearrangement joins TRBV28 to TRBJ2-7, with TRBD2 as a possible D gene (6 bases). V lost 4 bases and J lost 4, with 14 bases in between. The germline V gene encodes CDR1 MDHEN and CDR2 SYDVKM. This CDR3 region has 14 residues. DNA for the CDR3: TGTGCCAGCAGTTCGGGACTGATGAGGTACGAGCAGTACTTC. Translation gives CASSSGLMRYEQYF.

The chain employs TRBV20-1 and TRBJ2-6; D is uncertain. The CDR3 sequence is 14 residues long. With 5 bases removed from V and 0 bases from J, the gap between germline ends came to 8 bases. The germline CDR1 and CDR2 sequences are DFQATT and SNEGSKA (reference sequence). CDR3 in DNA: TGCAGTGCTTACAGCTTCTCTGGGGCCAACGTCCTGACTTTC. Protein product: CSAYSFSGANVLTF.

This clonotype was detected a few times. The chain joins TRBV20-1 to TRBJ1-4; D unresolved. The V end was cut by 0 bases, the J end by 4 bases, with 12 bases between. This CDR3 spans 15 amino acids. Germline loops: CDR1 DFQATT, CDR2 SNEGSKA (reference sequence). The DNA for the CDR3 is TGCAGTGCTAGAGATCGCCGGCGGATTAATGAAAAACTGTTTTTT. It yields the protein CSARDRRRINEKLFF.

The J gene is TRBJ2-7, the V gene TRBV7-2; 13 positions agree with TRBD2. From germline, CDR1 is SGHTA and CDR2 FQGNSA. With 8 bases clipped from V and 0 bases from J, the junction kept 7 bases outside the gene matches. This CDR3 comprises 16 residues. This chain's CDR3 is CASQLAGGHFSYEQYF. For the CDR3, the DNA is TGTGCCAGCCAACTAGCGGGGGGGCACTTCTCCTACGAGCAGTACTTC.

Notes on this clonotype: A far larger clone is one base from this, pointing to a likely read error. The chain has TRBV7-2 and TRBJ2-1; TRBD1 might be the D (5 bases). Germline CDR1 reads SGHTA; CDR2 reads FQGNSA. V was trimmed by 1 base and J by 10 bases, leaving 14 bases between them. This CDR3 has 14 amino acids. For the CDR3, the DNA is TGTGCCAGCAGCTTAGGTCCAGGGTCCTACGAGCAGTTCTTC. The encoded protein is CASSLGPGSYEQFF.

The chain carries TRBV7-2 and TRBJ1-1; D call uncertain. V lost 1 base and J 6 bases, leaving 12 bases between the germline ends. Germline values: CDR1 SGHTA, CDR2 FQGNSA. This CDR3 comprises 14 residues. DNA for the CDR3: TGTGCCAGCAGCTTAGTGATGGGCCACGCTGAAGCTTTCTTT. Translating gives CASSLVMGHAEAFF.

The table lists this clonotype with many counts. The chain joins TRBV2 to TRBJ2-1, with 9 bases matching TRBD1. This CDR3 has 15 amino acids. The germline CDR1 and CDR2 sequences are SNHLY and FYNNEI. The V and J ends lost 6 bases and 4 bases, in that order; junction bases with no gene match: 7. CDR3 amino acids: CASRRQGVSYNEQFF. The CDR3 DNA reads as TGTGCCAGCAGGAGACAGGGGGTTTCGTACAATGAGCAGTTCTTC.

This clonotype was recorded only once. Mismatch with germline at one junction end may stem from a read error. The chain is built from TRBV24-1 and TRBJ2-5; D gene uncertain. Germline V gene data show CDR1 as KGHDR and CDR2 as SFDVKD. The CDR3 is 13 amino acids. The CDR3 DNA sequence: TGTGCCACCAGTGATGCGGCAGCCTACGAGCAGCACTTC. Translated, it gives CATSDAAAYEQHF.

This clonotype turned up a few times. V gene TRBV4-2 combines with J gene TRBJ2-3, with TRBD2 matching over 9 bases. There are 16 residues in the CDR3. Trimming cost V 1 base and J 6 bases; bases outside gene matches: 8. In germline, CDR1 is LGHNA, CDR2 YNFKEQ. This CDR3 reads CASSQVVGRGGDTQYF. CDR3 coding DNA: TGTGCCAGCAGCCAAGTAGTTGGGCGGGGGGGGGATACGCAGTATTTT.